One sample yielded the 22 T cell receptor beta chains listed below, sequenced in a study of neurological immune-mediated disorders (dated by TCRdb to the late 2010s). The protocol used for the library was 5' RACE. The sequencer listed for this sample is Illumina HiSeq 2500. Using fastp trimming at Q25 and MiXCR clonotype assembly, TCRdb reanalyzed the public sequencing data and kept in-frame beta chains. Entries that share a CDR3 protein sequence are merged under the most common genes and DNA. The sample yields about 62,000 distinct CDR3 sequences; around 4.7% were counted once. The ten largest clones take up approximately 3.5% of the sample. Sequenced material: PBMCs. Receptors were obtained from a woman between 45 and 60 years old with multiple sclerosis.

Many counts were recorded for this clonotype. The chain carries TRBV25-1 and TRBJ2-2; 10 positions match TRBD1. CDR1 is MGHDK, CDR2 SYGVNS, per germline. The CDR3 is 14 residues long. Trimming took 8 bases from V and 4 from J; bases not matched to a gene: 4. CDR3 bases: TGTGCCAGCCGGAGGGACAGGGGCACCGGGGAGCTGTTTTTT. This codes for CASRRDRGTGELFF.

This clonotype was counted many times. The genes are TRBV7-2 and TRBJ2-5; 8 bases match TRBD1. The CDR3 loop spans 15 amino acids. CDR1 and CDR2 from the germline V gene are SGHTA and FQGNSA. V lost 5 bases, J lost 2 bases, and 7 bases stayed unmatched. CDR3 sequence reads: CASSMNRDRQETQYF. DNA of the CDR3: TGTGCCAGCAGCATGAACCGGGACAGGCAAGAGACCCAGTACTTC.

Many counts were recorded for this clonotype. This chain connects TRBV11-1 to TRBJ2-7; unclear D gene. This CDR3 is 13 amino acids long. Germline-derived CDR1 and CDR2 are SGHAT and FQDESV (reference sequence). V was clipped by 0 bases and J by 2 bases, with 5 bases between them. Here the CDR3 DNA reads TGTGCCAGCAGCTTAGCGGCCGCCTACGAGCAGTACGTC. Its protein is CASSLAAAYEQYV.

The chain employs TRBV18 and TRBJ1-5; 10 nucleotides line up with TRBD1. Germline CDR1 is KGHSH and CDR2 is LQKENI. The junction had 8 bases not matched to a gene; V was cut back by 3 bases and J by 6 bases. CDR3 length: 16 amino acids. In DNA form, the CDR3 reads TGTGCCAGCTCACCGGCCGGGACAGGGGTTGGTCAGCCCCAGCATTTT. Encoded protein: CASSPAGTGVGQPQHF.

This clonotype was detected ten times or more. This sequence joins TRBV7-8 and TRBJ2-7, with 8 bases that match TRBD2. V lost 5 bases to trimming and J lost 0 bases; unmatched junction nucleotides: 3. CDR3 size: 14 residues. Germline V gene lookup returns CDR1 SGHVS and CDR2 FQNEAQ. CDR3 residues: CASSRGGSSYEQYF. The CDR3 region has the DNA TGTGCCAGCAGCCGGGGGGGGAGCTCCTACGAGCAGTACTTC.

This clonotype was seen a handful of times. A read error may explain this, as a much larger clone is one base away. The gene calls are TRBV5-1 and TRBJ2-5, with TRBD2 matching over 8 bases. The CDR3 has 15 amino acids. V lost 4 bases to trimming and J lost 3 bases; unmatched junction nucleotides: 8. Germline CDR1 reads SGHRS; CDR2 reads YFSETQ. The CDR3 region is CASSGGTRGEETQYF. DNA of the CDR3: TGCGCCAGCAGCGGCGGGACTAGAGGTGAAGAGACCCAGTACTTC.

The sample holds many counts of this clonotype. This chain joins TRBV7-9 and TRBJ2-2; no clear D gene. Trimming stripped 3 bases from V and 6 bases from J, with 17 bases between. Germline CDR1 is SEHNR and CDR2 is FQNEAQ (reference sequence). The CDR3 loop spans 16 amino acids. The DNA of the CDR3 is TGTGCCAGCAGCTTCCCTGCGCTTAGAATTGCCGGGGAGCTGTTTTTT. Its protein is CASSFPALRIAGELFF.

A few counts support this clonotype. The J gene is TRBJ1-1, the V gene TRBV29-1; D uncertain. Germline values: CDR1 SQVTM, CDR2 ANQGSEA. There are 11 residues in the CDR3. V was clipped by 3 bases and J by 1 base, with 3 bases between them. CDR3 amino acids: CSVEKNTEAFF. CDR3 nucleotides: TGCAGCGTTGAGAAGAACACTGAAGCTTTCTTT.

About this clonotype itself: The CDR3 does not close with the conserved phenylalanine or tryptophan, likely indicating a read error. The chain carries TRBV4-3 and TRBJ2-6; D is unresolved. The CDR3 contains 16 residues. Germline values: CDR1 LGHNA, CDR2 YSLEER. With 0 bases removed from V and 0 bases from J, the gap between germline ends came to 6 bases. The CDR3 spells CASSQDRTSGANVLTI. In nucleotides, the CDR3 is TGCGCCAGCAGCCAAGACCGGACCTCTGGGGCCAACGTCCTGACTATC.

V usage is TRBV29-1 and J usage is TRBJ2-3; possibly TRBD2 for D (6 bases). Germline values: CDR1 SQVTM, CDR2 ANQGSEA. The CDR3 runs to 13 residues. Trimming shortened V by 4 bases and J by 3 bases, and 11 bases separated the two germline ends. DNA of the CDR3: TGCAGCGTTGGCGGGGAAGGGACAGATACGCAGTATTTT. It translates to CSVGGEGTDTQYF.

This clonotype appeared many times. The chain employs TRBV10-3 and TRBJ1-2; the D is unclear. CDR3 size: 16 residues. Trimming pared 0 bases from V and 5 bases from J, leaving 16 bases between. Germline assignment: CDR1 ENHRY and CDR2 SYGVKD. CDR3 residues: CAISESPSEPKYGYTF. CDR3 nucleotides: TGTGCCATCAGTGAGTCACCCAGTGAACCGAAGTATGGCTACACCTTC.

There are a few counts of this clonotype. Sequence at one end of the junction differs from germline and may be a read error. The chain combines TRBV7-7 with TRBJ2-2, with TRBD1 identical over 9 bases. The germline gives CDR1 SSHAT, CDR2 FNYEAQ (reference sequence). The CDR3 loop spans 16 amino acids. This chain's CDR3 is CASSPQGATNTGELFF. DNA for the CDR3: TGTGCTAGCAGCCCACAGGGGGCCACGAACACCGGGGAGCTGTTTTTT.

This clonotype has ten or more counts. The J gene is TRBJ2-7, the V gene TRBV27, with D possibly matching TRBD1 (7 bases). Trimming took off 8 bases at V and 0 bases at J, with 17 bases between the two ends. The CDR3 is made up of 15 amino acids. Looked up from germline, CDR1 is MNHEY and CDR2 is SMNVEV (reference sequence). In DNA, the CDR3 is TGTGCCAGCGGGGCGGGGACAGCTAGCTCCTACGAGCAGTACTTC. Amino acids: CASGAGTASSYEQYF.

This clonotype was found many times. The genes are TRBV6-6 and TRBJ2-3; D may be TRBD1 (5 bases). This CDR3 has 12 residues. Germline loops: CDR1 MNHNY, CDR2 SVGAGI (reference sequence). The germline V and J ends were trimmed by 3 bases and 8 bases, with 9 bases remaining between them. The CDR3 is CASSYYGATQYF. CDR3 DNA: TGTGCCAGCAGTTATTATGGGGCTACGCAGTATTTT.

This clonotype was seen more than once but under ten times. This sequence joins TRBV9 and TRBJ2-5; D unclear. Trimming stripped 1 base from V and 2 bases from J, with 9 bases between. The CDR3 contains 14 residues. Germline V gene lookup returns CDR1 SGDLS and CDR2 YYNGEE. The CDR3 region is CASSVITSQETQYF. The CDR3 bases are TGTGCCAGCAGCGTAATTACCTCGCAAGAGACCCAGTACTTC. The full variable domain, in which reference TRBV9 and TRBJ2-5 provide the parts outside the CDR3, is DSGVTQTPKHLITATGQRVTLRCSPRSGDLSVYWYQQSLDQGLQFLIQYYNGEERAKGNILERFSAQQFPDLHSELNLSSLELGDSALYFCASSVITSQETQYFGPGTRLLVL.

This clonotype was found a few times. The J gene is TRBJ2-5, the V gene TRBV5-1; 7 nucleotides match TRBD2. V lost 4 bases and J lost 3; bases outside the gene matches: 3. The length of the CDR3 is 13 residues. Germline V gene lookup returns CDR1 SGHRS and CDR2 YFSETQ. The CDR3 is CASSGGGKETQYF. The CDR3 DNA sequence: TGCGCCAGCAGCGGCGGGGGTAAAGAGACCCAGTACTTC.

This clonotype has a handful of counts. A much larger clonotype is one base distant, so this may be a read error. The CDR3 coding sequence is TGTGCCAGCTCAGCCGCCGGAAAGACAGATACGCAGTATTTT. Translated: CASSAAGKTDTQYF. This chain links TRBV18 with TRBJ2-3; D is unclear. Germline V lookup: CDR1 KGHSH, CDR2 LQKENI. The CDR3 sequence is 14 residues long. V was clipped by 5 bases and J by 3 bases, with 12 bases between them.

The table lists this clonotype with many counts. The chain carries TRBV9 and TRBJ1-1; D uncertain. This CDR3 comprises 12 residues. Trimming took 4 bases from V and 8 from J, leaving 12 bases between them. In germline, CDR1 is SGDLS, CDR2 YYNGEE. As DNA, the CDR3 is TGTGCCAGCAGCTTAACAGAACACGAAGCTTTCTTT. Amino acids: CASSLTEHEAFF. The whole variable domain, remainder taken from reference TRBV9 and TRBJ1-1, is DSGVTQTPKHLITATGQRVTLRCSPRSGDLSVYWYQQSLDQGLQFLIQYYNGEERAKGNILERFSAQQFPDLHSELNLSSLELGDSALYFCASSLTEHEAFFGQGTRLTVV.

The J gene is TRBJ1-5, the V gene TRBV27; D is unresolved. This CDR3 spans 14 amino acids. The V end lost 9 bases, the J end lost 2 bases, and 14 bases lay between the germline ends. In germline, CDR1 is MNHEY, CDR2 SMNVEV (reference sequence). Here the CDR3 reads CASRRGEGNQPQHF. The CDR3 DNA reads TGTGCCAGTCGACGAGGAGAGGGCAATCAGCCCCAGCATTTT.

This clonotype has ten or more counts. The genes are TRBV27 and TRBJ1-2; D uncertain. V shed 3 bases and J shed 5 bases, with 10 bases lying between them. The CDR3 length is 13 residues. The germline V gene encodes CDR1 MNHEY and CDR2 SMNVEV (reference sequence). DNA for the CDR3: TGTGCCAGCAGTTTGTCGGCGGTTTATGGCTACACCTTC. It codes for CASSLSAVYGYTF.

This clonotype was counted a few times. DNA of the CDR3: TGTGCCAGCTCGCCTACCGGGACAGTTATCAATGAGCAGTTCTTC. It translates to CASSPTGTVINEQFF. The V and J genes are TRBV18 and TRBJ2-1; 7 bases agree with TRBD1. Germline V gene lookup returns CDR1 KGHSH and CDR2 LQKENI. The CDR3 contains 15 residues. The trim removed 6 bases at V and 6 bases at J, leaving 11 bases unmatched.

This clonotype came up many times. V gene TRBV14 combines with J gene TRBJ2-5, with TRBD2 matching over 10 bases. J was trimmed by 0 bases and V by 4 bases; bases with no gene match: 5. Germline V gene lookup returns CDR1 SGHDN and CDR2 FVKESK. The CDR3 covers 16 residues. CDR3 DNA sequence: TGTGCCAGCAGCCCGTCCGGACTAGCGGACCAAGAGACCCAGTACTTC. It yields the protein CASSPSGLADQETQYF.